These T cell receptor beta chains were read from a single sample in a study of cytotoxic CD8 clonotypes in ibrutinib-treated CLL. Assay: immunoSEQ multiplex PCR; the TCRdb copy retains only in-frame clones and omits some. The profile shows about 85,000 clones, around 79% of them singletons. This sample comprised PBMCs, obtained after 12 months of ibrutinib treatment. All receptors derive from a human donor with chronic lymphocytic leukemia. Each CDR3 is given with its conserved first and last residue. The D gene is left open where the match is weak. The size of a clone is reported for some rows only, either as once, few or many, or as a class for expanded clones.

CDR3 DNA | CDR3 protein | D gene | V gene | clone size | J gene
TGTGCTAGCAGCCCCGACGTGGGGACCCAGTACTTC | CASSPDVGTQYF | NA | TRBV7-7 | NA | TRBJ2-5
TGTGCCAGCCAGAGGTACAATGAGCAGTTCTTC | CASQRYNEQFF | NA | TRBV19 | NA | TRBJ2-1
TGTGCCAGAAGCTTGGGGGGCCGGGGCACCTACGAGCAGTACTTC | CARSLGGRGTYEQYF | NA | TRBV5-3 | NA | TRBJ2-7
TGTGCCAGCAGCCCTTATGGCGGGGGGGCGGGCACCGGGGAGCTGTTTTTT | CASSPYGGGAGTGELFF | TRBD2 | TRBV7-2 | NA | TRBJ2-2
TGTGCCAGCAGAAGACAGAACAATCAGCCCCAGCATTTT | CASRRQNNQPQHF | NA | TRBV2 | NA | TRBJ1-5
TGCGCCAGCAGCCCGACCCCCCAAGAGACCCAGTACTTC | CASSPTPQETQYF | NA | TRBV5-1 | NA | TRBJ2-5
TGCGCCAGCAGCCAATTCCTCGGACAGGGGGGAGATACGCAGTATTTT | CASSQFLGQGGDTQYF | TRBD1 | TRBV4-3 | NA | TRBJ2-3
TGTGCCAGCAGCCCGACCGGGACATCCAACACTGAAGCTTTCTTT | CASSPTGTSNTEAFF | NA | TRBV9 | NA | TRBJ1-1
TGTGCCAGCAGTGATAGCGGGATCTGGGAGACCCAGTACTTC | CASSDSGIWETQYF | TRBD2 | TRBV6-1 | NA | TRBJ2-5
TGCAGCGTTGGGGGCTACAGAGGACATCCTTTTGAGCAGTTCTTC | CSVGGYRGHPFEQFF | NA | TRBV29-1 | NA | TRBJ2-1
TGTGCCAGCAGCTTAGGGTCGGGAGGGCCGGGTGAGCAGTACTTC | CASSLGSGGPGEQYF | TRBD2 | TRBV7-9 | few | TRBJ2-7
TGTGCCAGTAGTAACGGACACAGAGGAGAGCAGTACTTC | CASSNGHRGEQYF | NA | TRBV19 | NA | TRBJ2-7
TGTGCCAGCAGCTTAAGACAGGGGGCGAGAGGCTACACCTTC | CASSLRQGARGYTF | TRBD1 | TRBV7-2 | NA | TRBJ1-2
TGTGCCAGCAGCTTAGCCCGGGACAACGAGCAGTACTTC | CASSLARDNEQYF | NA | TRBV7-2 | NA | TRBJ2-7
TGTGCCAGCAGCCACCCCTTAGGCTCTGGAAACACCATATATTTT | CASSHPLGSGNTIYF | NA | TRBV4-2 | NA | TRBJ1-3
TGTGCCAGCAGTACCGGGACAGCCTACGGGGAGCAGTTCTTC | CASSTGTAYGEQFF | TRBD1 | TRBV5-6 | NA | TRBJ2-1
TGTGCCAGCGCCCTCCAGGGGGCGGACACTGAAGCTTTCTTT | CASALQGADTEAFF | TRBD1 | TRBV7-3 | NA | TRBJ1-1
TGTGCCAGCAGTTTCAAACCACCGGGACTAGCGAGGTACGAGCAGTACTTC | CASSFKPPGLARYEQYF | TRBD2 | TRBV27 | once | TRBJ2-7
TGCGCCAGCAGCCCTGGGACCAATCAGCCCCAGCATTTT | CASSPGTNQPQHF | NA | TRBV5-1 | NA | TRBJ1-5
TGTGCCACCCAGGGGGAGAACACCGGGGAGCTGTTTTTT | CATQGENTGELFF | TRBD1 | TRBV10-3 | NA | TRBJ2-2
TGTGCCAGCAGCTTATGGCAGGGGCCTTACAATGAGCAGTTCTTC | CASSLWQGPYNEQFF | NA | TRBV7-2 | NA | TRBJ2-1
TGTGCCAGCAGTTCCGACGGCTACACCTTC | CASSSDGYTF | NA | TRBV28 | few | TRBJ1-2
TGTGCCAGCAGCGCGGTGGGACAGGGGGACCGCTCTGGGGCCAACGTCCTGACTTTC | CASSAVGQGDRSGANVLTF | TRBD1 | TRBV7-8 | NA | TRBJ2-6
TGTGCCAGCAGGCTAGTCCCGGGACAGGGAACCTATGGCTACACCTTC | CASRLVPGQGTYGYTF | TRBD1 | TRBV28 | NA | TRBJ1-2
TGCGCCAGCAGCCAAGACGGGCTAGCGGGAGGCCCCCAAGAGACCCAGTACTTC | CASSQDGLAGGPQETQYF | TRBD2 | TRBV4-3 | NA | TRBJ2-5
TGTGCCAGCAGTTTGGGGGGCGCAGGCTATGGCTACACCTTC | CASSLGGAGYGYTF | NA | TRBV28 | once | TRBJ1-2
TGTGCCAGCTCACCACTTGGCGGGGGGCCGGGAGATACGCAGTATTTT | CASSPLGGGPGDTQYF | TRBD2 | TRBV18 | NA | TRBJ2-3
TGTGCCAGCAGCTTTGGGACTAGCGGGAGCGGGACCCAGTACTTC | CASSFGTSGSGTQYF | TRBD2 | TRBV7-2 | NA | TRBJ2-5
TGCAGCGTTGGGTGGGCCCTTGACACTGAAGCTTTCTTT | CSVGWALDTEAFF | NA | TRBV29-1 | NA | TRBJ1-1
TGTGCCAGCAGCCAAGGGGCAGGAGGGTCCTACGAGCAGTACTTC | CASSQGAGGSYEQYF | NA | TRBV14 | NA | TRBJ2-7
TGTGCCAGCAGCTTAGGGGCCGAGAACACTGAAGCTTTCTTT | CASSLGAENTEAFF | NA | TRBV7-2 | NA | TRBJ1-1
TGTGCCAGCAGGCCCGAGCCCTCTGGGGCCAACGTCCTGACTTTC | CASRPEPSGANVLTF | NA | TRBV2 | NA | TRBJ2-6
TGCGCCAGCAGCCAAGACCCCGGACGGACCTACGAGCAGTACTTC | CASSQDPGRTYEQYF | NA | TRBV4-3 | NA | TRBJ2-7
TGCGCCAGCAGCCAAGGAGGGGCAGCGGGAGTCGGAGAGACCCAGTACTTC | CASSQGGAAGVGETQYF | TRBD2 | TRBV4-3 | NA | TRBJ2-5
TGTGCCAGCAGTGACCCAGGGGTCCCCGGGGAGCTGTTTTTT | CASSDPGVPGELFF | NA | TRBV6-4 | NA | TRBJ2-2
TGTGCCAGCAGTTACTCGGGGGTACCCACAGATACGCAGTATTTT | CASSYSGVPTDTQYF | NA | TRBV6-5 | NA | TRBJ2-3
TGTGCCAGCAGCGTAGGGGTAGCGGGGGGCCAAGAGACCCAGTACTTC | CASSVGVAGGQETQYF | TRBD2 | TRBV9 | NA | TRBJ2-5
TGTGCCAGCAGTGTTCAGGGGGGTGGCTACACCTTC | CASSVQGGGYTF | TRBD1 | TRBV25-1 | NA | TRBJ1-2
TGTGCCAGCACGGGGGCAGGTCTGAACACTGAAGCTTTCTTT | CASTGAGLNTEAFF | NA | TRBV6-1 | NA | TRBJ1-1
TGCGCCAGCACGGGGGGGACTACCGCGGATGAGCAGTTCTTC | CASTGGTTADEQFF | TRBD2 | TRBV5-1 | NA | TRBJ2-1
TGTGCCTGGAGTGTACTGGGATTGGCTGAAGCTTTCTTT | CAWSVLGLAEAFF | NA | TRBV30 | NA | TRBJ1-1
TGCGCCAGCACCCCCGGACAGGGGGCGGAAACTGAAGCTTTCTTT | CASTPGQGAETEAFF | TRBD1 | TRBV4-1 | once | TRBJ1-1
TGTGCCAGCAGTGACCATGGGTATCTGCAGCCCCAGCATTTT | CASSDHGYLQPQHF | NA | TRBV27 | few | TRBJ1-5
TGTGCCAGCAGCATCGGACTAGCGTGGGGGACCCAGTACTTC | CASSIGLAWGTQYF | TRBD2 | TRBV7-2 | NA | TRBJ2-5
TGTGCCAGCACCCCCGGGCCCAACACCGGGGAGCTGTTTTTT | CASTPGPNTGELFF | NA | TRBV5-4 | NA | TRBJ2-2
TGTGCCAGCAGCTTGGGTAACAGGGACGATCAGCCCCAGCATTTT | CASSLGNRDDQPQHF | NA | TRBV7-2 | many | TRBJ1-5
TGTGCCGCCGGGACGGGTAACTCTGGGGCCAACGTCCTGACTTTC | CAAGTGNSGANVLTF | NA | TRBV5-3 | once | TRBJ2-6
TGTGCCAGCAGCCGAATACCCACAGATACGCAGTATTTT | CASSRIPTDTQYF | NA | TRBV6-5 | NA | TRBJ2-3
TGTGCCAGCAGTTGGGGCCTGAAAGAGACCCAGTACTTC | CASSWGLKETQYF | NA | TRBV6-5 | NA | TRBJ2-5
TGTGCCAGCAGCGCAACAGGGGACCCCAATCAGCCCCAGCATTTT | CASSATGDPNQPQHF | TRBD1 | TRBV9 | NA | TRBJ1-5
TGCGCCAGCAGCTTGCAGGTTGAGCAGTTCTTC | CASSLQVEQFF | NA | TRBV5-1 | few | TRBJ2-1
TGTGCCAGCAGCCCCAGCGGCGGGGGGGGCCTGTACGAGCAGTACTTC | CASSPSGGGGLYEQYF | TRBD2 | TRBV14 | NA | TRBJ2-7
TGTGCCATCAGTGCCATCGACAGGGTGGGTTGGGCTTTCTTT | CAISAIDRVGWAFF | TRBD1 | TRBV10-3 | few | TRBJ1-1
TGTGCCAGTAGTATGAGGGACAGGGGACGTGGGCAGTTCTTC | CASSMRDRGRGQFF | TRBD1 | TRBV19 | NA | TRBJ2-1
TGTGCCAGCAGTTTGGGACCCTCTGGGGCCAATGTCCTGACTTTC | CASSLGPSGANVLTF | NA | TRBV28 | NA | TRBJ2-6
TGTGCCAGCGACCGGAACACTGAAGCTTTCTTT | CASDRNTEAFF | NA | TRBV7-9 | NA | TRBJ1-1
TGTGCCAGCAGCCCCAGGGGGGGGACTAGCGGGTCCCGTGGCACAGATACGCAGTATTTT | CASSPRGGTSGSRGTDTQYF | TRBD2 | TRBV7-3 | NA | TRBJ2-3
TGTGCCAGCAGTTTCGCAGGGTATTATCAAGAGACCCAGTACTTC | CASSFAGYYQETQYF | NA | TRBV28 | NA | TRBJ2-5
TGTGCCACAATAGCGGGGGGCCAAGAGACCCAGTACTTC | CATIAGGQETQYF | TRBD2 | TRBV10-3 | once | TRBJ2-5